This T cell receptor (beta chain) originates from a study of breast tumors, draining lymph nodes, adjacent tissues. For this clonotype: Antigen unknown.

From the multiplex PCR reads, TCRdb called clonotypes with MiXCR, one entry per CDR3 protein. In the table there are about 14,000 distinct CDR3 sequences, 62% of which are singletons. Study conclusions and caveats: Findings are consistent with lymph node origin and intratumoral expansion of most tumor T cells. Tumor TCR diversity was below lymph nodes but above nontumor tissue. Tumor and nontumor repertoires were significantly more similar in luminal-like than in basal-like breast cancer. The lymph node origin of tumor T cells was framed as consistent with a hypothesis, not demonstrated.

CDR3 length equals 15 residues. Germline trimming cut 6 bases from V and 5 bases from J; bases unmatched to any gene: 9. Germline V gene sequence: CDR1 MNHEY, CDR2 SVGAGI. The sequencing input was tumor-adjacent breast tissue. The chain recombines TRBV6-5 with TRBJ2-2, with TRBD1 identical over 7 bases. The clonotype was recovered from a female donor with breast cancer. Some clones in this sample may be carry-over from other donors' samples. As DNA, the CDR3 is TGTGCCAGCAGCCCCAGACAGGGTTTAACCGGGGAGCTGTTTTTT. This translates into CASSPRQGLTGELFF.